This TCR beta chain was found in a study of blood T cell repertoires in COVID-19. The assay was immunoSEQ multiplex PCR, and TCRdb's table has in-frame clones only and misses some. The repertoire consists of around 170,000 clones, with roughly 83% occurring once and the leading ten covering around 8.6%. The CDR3 is 13 residues long. V was trimmed by 4 bases and J by 4 bases, leaving 6 bases between them. The germline gives CDR1 SGHRS, CDR2 YFSETQ. The age range of participants was 18 to 89 years, with residence in about two dozen US areas. This sequence originates from a woman in her 30s who had recovered from COVID-19. The rearrangement joins TRBV5-1 to TRBJ2-6; D remains ambiguous. The sequencing input was PBMCs or T cells enriched from blood (not recorded which). Written as DNA, the CDR3 is TGCGCCAGCAGCCCAGGAGGGGCCAACGTCCTGACTTTC. This translates into CASSPGGANVLTF.